This T cell receptor (beta chain) was observed in a study of CXCR3-negative and CXCR3-positive naive CD8 T cells. Study results and limitations: Both naive subsets had comparably high diversity; memory CD8+ cells much lower. Memory cells diverged, while naive CXCR3-positive and CXCR3-negative cells had similar TRBV-TRBJ usage.

The germline CDR1 and CDR2 sequences are SQVTM and ANQGSEA. The length of the CDR3 is 12 residues. The TRB libraries of cDNA were built by UMI-labeled 5' RACE. Reprocessing the 5' RACE reads, TCRdb reports a single entry for every CDR3 protein and omits DNA. The sample data list tens of thousands of distinct CDR3 sequences. As regards this clonotype: No antigen is known for it.

This chain links TRBV29-1 with TRBJ2-1. The sample was memory CD8+ T cells from blood. This TCR was recovered from a human donor in good health. Some clones in this sample may be carry-over from other donors' samples. The CDR3: CSAEGSSNEQFF.